This is a list of T cell receptor beta chains from one sample in a study of T cells after posttransplantation cyclophosphamide. Data came from immunoSEQ multiplex PCR; TCRdb stores just in-frame clones and leaves some out. This sample has 9,500 to 15,000 clones, each found more than once. Source material: PBMCs. The origin of the receptors is a woman aged 40 to 50 in good health, CMV-negative, and a related stem cell transplant donor. Both conserved end residues are part of each CDR3. Each record gives: clone size, J gene, V gene, D gene, CDR3 protein, CDR3 DNA. A D gene is named only where the DNA matches it firmly. Some rows have no size entry. The others give once, few or many, or a class for an expanded clone.

many | TRBJ1-2 | TRBV5-4 | TRBD1 | CASTAGQDAGGYTF | TGTGCCAGCACAGCGGGACAGGATGCCGGCGGCTACACCTTC
few | TRBJ2-5 | TRBV7-9 | . | CASSSSFNQQETQYF | TGTGCCAGCAGCTCGTCTTTTAATCAGCAAGAGACCCAGTACTTC
many | TRBJ2-7 | TRBV6-2/TRBV6-3 | . | CASSRNQLVSYEQYF | TGTGCCAGCAGCCGAAACCAACTAGTTTCCTACGAGCAGTACTTC
many | TRBJ2-7 | TRBV9 | . | CASSPRGMGEKSSYEQYF | TGTGCCAGCAGCCCCCGGGGGATGGGGGAAAAGAGCTCCTACGAGCAGTACTTC
many | TRBJ1-2 | TRBV5-1 | TRBD1 | CASSLPSWTGGASGYTF | TGCGCCAGCAGCTTGCCTTCCTGGACAGGGGGCGCGTCTGGCTACACCTTC
many | TRBJ2-4 | TRBV19 | . | CASSISGERAKNIQYF | TGTGCCAGTAGTATTTCGGGGGAGAGGGCCAAAAACATTCAGTACTTC
many | TRBJ2-3 | TRBV28 | . | CASSSTKRPDTQYF | TGTGCCAGCAGTTCTACGAAGCGTCCAGATACGCAGTATTTT
few | TRBJ2-7 | TRBV6-1 | . | CASSGRIWVQGEQYF | TGTGCCAGCTCCGGACGTATATGGGTCCAGGGCGAGCAGTACTTC
many | TRBJ2-7 | TRBV25-1 | . | CASSDEQGKGEQYF | TGTGCCAGCAGTGATGAACAGGGTAAGGGCGAGCAGTACTTC
many | TRBJ2-1 | TRBV5-6 | . | CASSQLVNHEQFF | TGTGCCAGCAGCCAACTAGTGAACCATGAGCAGTTCTTC
many | TRBJ2-3 | TRBV7-9 | TRBD2 | CASYASGSTDTQYF | TGTGCCAGCTATGCTAGCGGGTCGACAGATACGCAGTATTTT
many | TRBJ1-2 | TRBV2 | . | CASTTLRQYGYTF | TGTGCCAGCACCACACTCAGGCAGTATGGCTACACCTTC
many | TRBJ1-4 | TRBV7-9 | TRBD1 | CASSPGTGGEKLFF | TGTGCCAGCAGCCCGGGGACAGGGGGCGAAAAACTGTTTTTT
many | TRBJ2-3 | TRBV7-9 | TRBD2 | CASSKLAGGILDTQYF | TGTGCCAGCAGCAAACTAGCGGGGGGGATTTTAGATACGCAGTATTTT
many | TRBJ1-6 | TRBV14 | . | CASSQGGGSSPLHF | TGTGCCAGCAGCCAGGGAGGGGGTAGTTCACCCCTCCACTTT
many | TRBJ1-5 | TRBV6-5 | . | CASRQTPTQPQHF | TGTGCCAGCAGGCAGACACCTACACAGCCCCAGCATTTT
many | TRBJ2-1 | TRBV7-3 | . | CASSLRGMDEQFF | TGTGCCAGCAGCTTAAGAGGTATGGATGAGCAGTTCTTC
many | TRBJ1-3 | TRBV12-3/TRBV12-4 | TRBD1 | CASSRQGSSGNTIYF | TGTGCCAGCAGTCGACAGGGGTCATCTGGAAACACCATATATTTT
many | TRBJ2-2 | TRBV28 | . | CASSPKGRGTGELFF | TGTGCCAGCAGCCCAAAGGGCAGGGGCACCGGGGAGCTGTTTTTT
. | TRBJ2-5 | TRBV7-9 | TRBD2 | CASSSGLAGGPETQYF | TGTGCCAGCAGCTCGGGACTAGCGGGGGGGCCGGAGACCCAGTACTTC
many | TRBJ2-5 | TRBV19 | . | CASSIQIQETQYF | TGTGCCAGTAGTATACAGATCCAAGAGACCCAGTACTTC
many | TRBJ1-1 | TRBV15 | TRBD1 | CATSRGWTGANTEAFF | TGTGCCACCAGCAGAGGATGGACAGGGGCTAACACTGAAGCTTTCTTT
many | TRBJ2-3 | TRBV2 | TRBD2 | CASRGGLAGRGADTQYF | TGTGCCAGCAGGGGCGGACTAGCGGGGAGGGGGGCAGATACGCAGTATTTT
many | TRBJ1-1 | TRBV4-1 | TRBD1 | CASSHEGASNTEAFF | TGCGCCAGCAGCCATGAGGGGGCCTCGAACACTGAAGCTTTCTTT
many | TRBJ1-6 | TRBV5-1 | TRBD1 | CASSFTGGGDSPLHF | TGCGCCAGCAGCTTCACAGGGGGCGGAGATTCACCCCTCCACTTT
many | TRBJ2-7 | TRBV7-2 | TRBD2 | CASSFASGSSYEQYF | TGTGCCAGCAGCTTCGCTAGCGGGAGCTCCTACGAGCAGTACTTC
many | TRBJ2-7 | TRBV7-2 | TRBD2 | CASSALAGGEQYF | TGTGCCAGCAGCGCCCTAGCGGGAGGCGAGCAGTACTTC
many | TRBJ2-1 | TRBV5-1 | . | CASSLVPTVEQFF | TGCGCCAGCAGCTTGGTGCCTACGGTTGAGCAGTTCTTC
many | TRBJ2-6 | TRBV7-3 | . | CASNQQGVLPGANVLTF | TGTGCCAGCAACCAACAGGGAGTGCTCCCTGGGGCCAACGTCCTGACTTTC
many | TRBJ1-5 | TRBV7-3 | . | CASSKFPNQPQHF | TGTGCCAGCAGCAAATTCCCTAACCAGCCCCAGCATTTT
many | TRBJ2-5 | TRBV15 | . | CATSRRGAQETQYF | TGTGCCACCAGCAGGCGGGGAGCTCAAGAGACCCAGTACTTC
many | TRBJ2-1 | TRBV5-4 | . | CASSLTQRASYNEQFF | TGTGCCAGCAGCTTGACGCAGCGCGCCTCCTACAATGAGCAGTTCTTC
many | TRBJ1-1 | TRBV7-9 | TRBD1 | CASSEQGAAEAFF | TGTGCCAGCAGCGAACAGGGGGCTGCTGAAGCTTTCTTT
many | TRBJ2-5 | TRBV7-2 | . | CASSLLPTRHVETQYF | TGTGCCAGCAGCTTATTACCCACTCGACATGTAGAGACCCAGTACTTC
medium-sized | TRBJ2-2 | TRBV5-8 | TRBD1 | CASSQGQGANTGELFF | TGTGCCAGCAGCCAGGGACAGGGCGCGAACACCGGGGAGCTGTTTTTT
many | TRBJ1-1 | TRBV15 | . | CATSRGGGSAAEAFF | TGTGCCACCAGCCGAGGTGGAGGGTCGGCCGCTGAAGCTTTCTTT
many | TRBJ1-1 | TRBV7-3 | . | CASSSDRNTEAFF | TGTGCCAGCAGCTCGGACAGGAACACTGAAGCTTTCTTT
many | TRBJ2-5 | TRBV15 | TRBD1 | CATSSVGTGKETQYF | TGTGCCACCAGCTCAGTTGGGACAGGGAAAGAGACCCAGTACTTC
many | TRBJ1-3 | TRBV19 | . | CASSIASILGSGNTIYF | TGTGCCAGTAGTATAGCATCGATTCTCGGCTCTGGAAACACCATATATTTT
. | TRBJ1-4 | TRBV4-1 | . | CASSESGTFSEQLFF | TGCGCCAGCAGCGAATCCGGGACTTTCAGTGAACAACTGTTTTTT
many | TRBJ2-2 | TRBV28 | TRBD1 | CASSLSGTGAGELFF | TGTGCCAGCAGTTTATCCGGGACAGGGGCCGGGGAGCTGTTTTTT
many | TRBJ2-7 | TRBV11-2 | TRBD1 | CASSLGTGVSYEQYF | TGTGCCAGCAGCTTAGGGACAGGGGTTTCCTACGAGCAGTACTTC
few | TRBJ1-4 | TRBV28 | . | CASSSGGTFLGELFF | TGTGCCAGCAGCTCGGGTGGGACATTTTTGGGGGAACTGTTTTTT
many | TRBJ2-2 | TRBV7-2 | TRBD1 | CASSLDPGQANTGELFF | TGTGCCAGCAGCTTAGATCCAGGACAGGCGAACACCGGGGAGCTGTTTTTT
many | TRBJ2-3 | TRBV9 | . | CASSVGPRTDTQYF | TGTGCCAGCAGCGTCGGTCCCCGCACAGATACGCAGTATTTT
many | TRBJ1-2 | TRBV7-3 | . | CASSLNKGNYGYTF | TGTGCCAGCAGCCTGAACAAGGGCAACTATGGCTACACCTTC
many | TRBJ2-7 | TRBV7-9 | . | CASSTLRQGPYEQYF | TGTGCCAGCAGCACCCTCCGGCAGGGGCCCTACGAGCAGTACTTC
many | TRBJ2-5 | TRBV6-2/TRBV6-3 | TRBD1 | CASSPVTGVAETQYF | TGTGCCAGCAGTCCAGTAACAGGGGTGGCGGAGACCCAGTACTTC
many | TRBJ1-6 | TRBV10-1 | . | CASRGDSRNSPLHF | TGCGCCAGCAGGGGAGACAGCCGAAATTCACCCCTCCACTTT
many | TRBJ1-2 | TRBV15 | TRBD1 | CATSRHQDRINYGYTF | TGTGCCACCAGCAGACATCAGGACAGGATTAACTATGGCTACACCTTC
many | TRBJ1-1 | TRBV2 | TRBD1 | CASSSRTGGAYAFF | TGTGCCAGCAGTTCCCGGACAGGGGGCGCCTATGCTTTCTTT
many | TRBJ1-2 | TRBV2 | . | CASSEGGNTIPYGYTF | TGTGCCAGCAGTGAGGGGGGGAACACAATACCATATGGCTACACCTTC
many | TRBJ2-7 | TRBV5-4 | . | CASSFRARRTYEQYF | TGTGCCAGCAGCTTCAGGGCCCGCCGGACCTACGAGCAGTACTTC
many | TRBJ2-1 | TRBV5-4 | TRBD2 | CASSFRTSGAYNEQFF | TGTGCCAGCAGCTTTCGCACTAGCGGAGCCTACAATGAGCAGTTCTTC
. | TRBJ2-5 | TRBV29-1 | . | CSVEDQMGRQETQYF | TGCAGCGTTGAAGATCAGATGGGCCGGCAAGAGACCCAGTACTTC
many | TRBJ2-7 | TRBV7-9 | . | CASSLAQGYEQYF | TGTGCCAGCAGCTTAGCCCAGGGATACGAGCAGTACTTC